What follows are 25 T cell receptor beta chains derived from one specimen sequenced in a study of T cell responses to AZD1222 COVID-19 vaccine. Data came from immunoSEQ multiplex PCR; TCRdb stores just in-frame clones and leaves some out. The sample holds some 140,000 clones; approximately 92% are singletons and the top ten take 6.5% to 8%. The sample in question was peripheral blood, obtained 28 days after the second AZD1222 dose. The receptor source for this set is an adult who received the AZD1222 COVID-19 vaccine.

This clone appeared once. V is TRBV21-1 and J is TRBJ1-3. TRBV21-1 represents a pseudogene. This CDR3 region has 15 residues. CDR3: CASSEGPPSGNTIYF. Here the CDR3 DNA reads TGTGCCAGCAGTGAAGGGCCCCCGTCTGGAAACACCATATATTTT.

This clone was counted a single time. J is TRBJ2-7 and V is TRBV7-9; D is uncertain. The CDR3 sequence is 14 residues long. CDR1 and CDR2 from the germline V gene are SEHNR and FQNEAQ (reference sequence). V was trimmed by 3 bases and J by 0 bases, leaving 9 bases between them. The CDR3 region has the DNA TGTGCCAGCAGCTTCGCAGCTAGCTCCTACGAGCAGTACTTC. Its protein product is CASSFAASSYEQYF.

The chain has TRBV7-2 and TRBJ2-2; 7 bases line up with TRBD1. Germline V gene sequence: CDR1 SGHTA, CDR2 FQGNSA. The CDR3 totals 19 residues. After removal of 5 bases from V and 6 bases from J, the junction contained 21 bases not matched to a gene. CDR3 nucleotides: TGTGCCAGCAGCCCGCGACAGGGCCGTCTTCTTTTTGGCTCCGGGGAGCTGTTTTTT. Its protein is CASSPRQGRLLFGSGELFF. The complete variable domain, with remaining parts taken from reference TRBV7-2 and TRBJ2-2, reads GAGVSQSPSNKVTEKGKDVELRCDPISGHTALYWYRQSLGQGLEFLIYFQGNSAPDKSGLPSDRFSAERTGGSVSTLTIQRTQQEDSAVYLCASSPRQGRLLFGSGELFFGEGSRLTVL.

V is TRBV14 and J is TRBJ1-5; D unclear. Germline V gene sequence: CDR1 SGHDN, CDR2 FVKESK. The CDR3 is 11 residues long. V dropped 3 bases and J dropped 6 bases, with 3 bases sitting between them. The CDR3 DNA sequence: TGTGCCAGCAGCCAGGGTCAGCCCCAGCATTTT. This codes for CASSQGQPQHF.

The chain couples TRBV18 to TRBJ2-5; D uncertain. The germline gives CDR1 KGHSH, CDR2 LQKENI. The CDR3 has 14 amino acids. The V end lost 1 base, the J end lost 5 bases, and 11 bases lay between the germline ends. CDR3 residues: CASSPRMDRETQYF. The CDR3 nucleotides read TGTGCCAGCTCACCACGCATGGACCGGGAGACCCAGTACTTC.

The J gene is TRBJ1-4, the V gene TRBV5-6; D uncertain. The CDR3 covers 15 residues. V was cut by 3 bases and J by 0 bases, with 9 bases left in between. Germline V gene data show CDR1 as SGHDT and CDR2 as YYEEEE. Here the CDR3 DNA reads TGTGCCAGCAGCTCCCTCCGGGCAACTAATGAAAAACTGTTTTTT. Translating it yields CASSSLRATNEKLFF.

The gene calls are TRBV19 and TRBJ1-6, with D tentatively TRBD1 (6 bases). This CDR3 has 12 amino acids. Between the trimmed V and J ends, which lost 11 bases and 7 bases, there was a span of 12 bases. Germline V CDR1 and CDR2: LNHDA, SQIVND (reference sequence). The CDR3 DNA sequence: TGTGCCTCACAAGGGGGGAATTCACCCCTCCACTTT. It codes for CASQGGNSPLHF. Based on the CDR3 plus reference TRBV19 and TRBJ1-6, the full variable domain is DGGITQSPKYLFRKEGQNVTLSCEQNLNHDAMYWYRQDPGQGLRLIYYSQIVNDFQKGDIAEGYSVSREKKESFPLTVTSAQKNPTAFYLCASQGGNSPLHFGNGTRLTVT.

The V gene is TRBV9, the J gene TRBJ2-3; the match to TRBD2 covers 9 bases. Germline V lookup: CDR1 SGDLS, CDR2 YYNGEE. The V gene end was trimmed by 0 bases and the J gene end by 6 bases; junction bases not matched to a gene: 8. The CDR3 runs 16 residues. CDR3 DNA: TGTGCCAGCAGCGTAGGGGCTAGCGGGGCCGGGGATACGCAGTATTTT. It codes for CASSVGASGAGDTQYF.

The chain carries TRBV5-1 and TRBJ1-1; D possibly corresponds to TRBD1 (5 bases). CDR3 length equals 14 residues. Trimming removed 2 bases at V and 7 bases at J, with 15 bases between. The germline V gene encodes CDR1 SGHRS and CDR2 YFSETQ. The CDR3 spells CASSLEIGALEAFF. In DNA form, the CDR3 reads TGCGCCAGCAGCTTAGAAATCGGGGCCCTTGAAGCTTTCTTT.

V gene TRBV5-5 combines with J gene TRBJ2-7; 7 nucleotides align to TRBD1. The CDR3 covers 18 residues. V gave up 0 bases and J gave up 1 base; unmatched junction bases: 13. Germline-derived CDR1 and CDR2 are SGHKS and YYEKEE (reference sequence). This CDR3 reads CASSLGYMTDRISYEQYF. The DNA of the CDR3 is TGTGCCAGCAGCTTGGGTTATATGACGGACAGGATATCCTACGAGCAGTACTTC.

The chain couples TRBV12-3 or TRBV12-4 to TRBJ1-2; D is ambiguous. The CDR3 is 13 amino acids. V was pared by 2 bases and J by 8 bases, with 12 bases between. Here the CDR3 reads CASSLKGSKGYTF. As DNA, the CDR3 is TGTGCCAGCAGTTTAAAGGGAAGTAAAGGCTACACCTTC.

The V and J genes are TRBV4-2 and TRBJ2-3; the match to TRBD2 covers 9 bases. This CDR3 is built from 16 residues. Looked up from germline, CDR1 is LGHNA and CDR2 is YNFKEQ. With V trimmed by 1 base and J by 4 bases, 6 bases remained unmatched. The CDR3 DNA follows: TGTGCCAGCAGCCAAGCGGGGGCGGGGGGGTCAGATACGCAGTATTTT. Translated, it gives CASSQAGAGGSDTQYF.

The CDR3 DNA reads TGTGCCATCAGTGACCCTGACAGGACAAGCACAGATACGCAGTATTTT. This sequence encodes CAISDPDRTSTDTQYF. The chain has TRBV10-3 and TRBJ2-3, with D maybe TRBD1 (6 bases). Looked up from germline, CDR1 is ENHRY and CDR2 is SYGVKD. Trimming shortened V by 3 bases and J by 0 bases, and 13 bases separated the two germline ends. This CDR3 has 16 amino acids.

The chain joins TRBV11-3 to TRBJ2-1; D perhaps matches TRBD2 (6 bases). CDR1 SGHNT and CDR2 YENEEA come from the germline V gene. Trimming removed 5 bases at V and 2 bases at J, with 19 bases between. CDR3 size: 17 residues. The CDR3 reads CASSRIAWGVAYNEQFF. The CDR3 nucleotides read TGTGCCAGCAGCCGAATAGCCTGGGGGGTTGCCTACAATGAGCAGTTCTTC.

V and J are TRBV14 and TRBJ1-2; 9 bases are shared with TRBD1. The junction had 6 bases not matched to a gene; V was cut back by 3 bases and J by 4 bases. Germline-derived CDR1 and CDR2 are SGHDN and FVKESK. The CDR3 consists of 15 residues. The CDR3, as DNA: TGTGCCAGCAGCCAGGGACAGGGTGCATTCTATGGCTACACCTTC. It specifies CASSQGQGAFYGYTF.

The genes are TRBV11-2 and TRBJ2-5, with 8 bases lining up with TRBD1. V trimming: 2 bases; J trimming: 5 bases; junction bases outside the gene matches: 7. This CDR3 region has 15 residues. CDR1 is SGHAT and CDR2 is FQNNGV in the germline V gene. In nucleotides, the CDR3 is TGTGCCAGCAGCTTATCAGGGGGCGTCAGGGAGACCCAGTACTTC. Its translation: CASSLSGGVRETQYF.

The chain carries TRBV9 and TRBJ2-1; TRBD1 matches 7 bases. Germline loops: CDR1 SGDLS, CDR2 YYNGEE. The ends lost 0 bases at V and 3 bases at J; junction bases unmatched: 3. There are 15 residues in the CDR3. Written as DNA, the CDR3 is TGTGCCAGCAGCGTAGATGGGACAGACTACAATGAGCAGTTCTTC. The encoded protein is CASSVDGTDYNEQFF.

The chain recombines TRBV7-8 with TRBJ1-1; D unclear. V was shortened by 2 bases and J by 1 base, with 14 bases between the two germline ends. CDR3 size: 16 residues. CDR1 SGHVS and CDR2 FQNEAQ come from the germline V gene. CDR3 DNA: TGTGCCAGCAGCTTAAGGCAGGCCCGGCCGAACACTGAAGCTTTCTTT. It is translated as CASSLRQARPNTEAFF.

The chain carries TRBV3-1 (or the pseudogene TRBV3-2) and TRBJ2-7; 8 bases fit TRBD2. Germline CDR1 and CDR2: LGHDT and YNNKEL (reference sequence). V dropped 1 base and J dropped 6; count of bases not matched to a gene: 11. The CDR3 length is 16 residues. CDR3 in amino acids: CASSQGSGAGVSEQYF. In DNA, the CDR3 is TGTGCCAGCAGCCAAGGCTCTGGAGCGGGGGTATCCGAGCAGTACTTC.

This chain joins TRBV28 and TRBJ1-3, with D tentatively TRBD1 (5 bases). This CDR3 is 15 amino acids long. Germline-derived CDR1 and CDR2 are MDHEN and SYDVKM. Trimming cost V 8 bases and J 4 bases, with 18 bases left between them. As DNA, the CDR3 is TGTGCCAGCCGTGGTTGGCGGGGCGCAGGAAACACCATATATTTT. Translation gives CASRGWRGAGNTIYF.

The CDR3 DNA reads as TGTGCCAGCAGCTTGACAGGGCGGGAATTAACTAATGAAAAACTGTTTTTT. Translation gives CASSLTGRELTNEKLFF. The chain employs TRBV7-9 and TRBJ1-4; 7 nucleotides line up with TRBD1. The trim removed 3 bases at V and 1 base at J, leaving 8 bases unmatched. The CDR3 runs to 17 residues. Germline assignment: CDR1 SEHNR and CDR2 FQNEAQ (reference sequence).

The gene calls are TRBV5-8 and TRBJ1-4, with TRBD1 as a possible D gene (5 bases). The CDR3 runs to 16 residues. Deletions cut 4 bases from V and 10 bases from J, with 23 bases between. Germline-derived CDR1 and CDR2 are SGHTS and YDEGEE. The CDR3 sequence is CASSLHGGTAVGKLFF. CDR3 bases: TGTGCCAGCAGCCTCCATGGTGGGACCGCGGTGGGAAAACTGTTTTTT.

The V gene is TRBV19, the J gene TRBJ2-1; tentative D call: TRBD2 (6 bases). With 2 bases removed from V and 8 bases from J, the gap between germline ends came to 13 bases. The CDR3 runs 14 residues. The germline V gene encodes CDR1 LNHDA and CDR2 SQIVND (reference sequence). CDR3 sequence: CASSIMHPGDEQFF. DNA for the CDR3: TGTGCCAGTAGTATAATGCATCCGGGGGATGAGCAGTTCTTC.

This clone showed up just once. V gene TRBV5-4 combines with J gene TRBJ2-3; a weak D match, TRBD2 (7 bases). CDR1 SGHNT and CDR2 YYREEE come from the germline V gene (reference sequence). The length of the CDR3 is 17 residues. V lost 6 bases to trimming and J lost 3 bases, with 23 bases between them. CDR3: CASTRGGAGLRTDTQYF. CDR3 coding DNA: TGTGCCAGCACCCGTGGGGGGGCCGGGCTAAGGACAGATACGCAGTATTTT.

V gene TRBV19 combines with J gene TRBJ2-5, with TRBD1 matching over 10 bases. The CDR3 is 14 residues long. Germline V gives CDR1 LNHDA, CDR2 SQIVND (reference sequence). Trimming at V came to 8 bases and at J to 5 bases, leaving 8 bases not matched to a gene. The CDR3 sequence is CASSTGGFRETQYF. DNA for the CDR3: TGTGCCAGTTCGACAGGGGGCTTTCGGGAGACCCAGTACTTC.